This T cell receptor beta chain was captured in a study of blood T cell repertoires in COVID-19. The CDR3 spans 18 residues. CDR1 is LNHDA and CDR2 is SQIVND in the germline V gene (reference sequence). V lost 5 bases to trimming and J lost 2 bases, with 25 bases between them. As processed by the authors: Using reference gene primer amplification, nucleated cell counts were estimated. The data were produced by immunoSEQ multiplex PCR, yet TCRdb's version contains in-frame clones alone and is incomplete. V and J calls and clone size are those listed in that table; D and trimming were worked out from the DNA. This sample has tens of thousands of clones; 76% occur once, and the top ten carry 6% to 7%.

The receptor was derived from a woman in her 50s with active or convalescent COVID-19. This sequence joins TRBV19 and TRBJ2-7; D perhaps matches TRBD2 (7 bases). The material sequenced was peripheral blood. The CDR3 region is CASSPLAGAGEGAYEQYF. For the CDR3, the DNA is TGTGCCAGTAGTCCCCTCGCGGGAGCAGGGGAGGGTGCCTACGAGCAGTACTTC.